These T cell receptor beta chains were read from a single sample in a study of shared clonotypes between healthy human individuals. Libraries were prepared by immunoSEQ multiplex PCR; TCRdb keeps only in-frame clonotypes and omits some of them. The sample holds about 510,000 clones, 70% to 80% seen once. The sequenced material came from PBMCs. Receptors originate from a woman aged 40 to 50 in good health. Some clones in this sample may be carry-over from other donors' samples. The CDR3 runs from the conserved cysteine through the conserved F or W. The D gene is left open where the match is weak. The size entry is marked missing in some rows and otherwise reads once, few, many or a size class.

cdr3_length,j_call,clone_size,v_call,d_call,cdr3_aa,cdr3_nt
15,TRBJ2-2,-,TRBV14,-,CASSKRGSGAGELFF,TGTGCCAGCTCTAAAAGGGGGAGTGGAGCCGGGGAGCTGTTTTTT
14,TRBJ2-7,-,TRBV5-5,-,CASSLNPGGYEQYF,TGTGCCAGCAGCTTGAATCCAGGAGGTTACGAGCAGTACTTC
11,TRBJ2-1,-,TRBV7-7,-,CASSSKGEQFF,TGTGCCAGCAGCTCCAAGGGGGAGCAGTTCTTC
13,TRBJ2-1,many,TRBV18,-,CASSPLGYNEQFF,TGTGCCAGCTCCCCACTGGGTTACAATGAGCAGTTCTTC
13,TRBJ2-1,-,TRBV10-1,TRBD2,CASSRAGEDEQFF,TGCGCCAGCAGTCGAGCGGGAGAGGATGAGCAGTTCTTC
15,TRBJ2-7,-,TRBV18,TRBD1,CASSPGQGYSYEQYF,TGTGCCAGCTCACCGGGACAGGGGTACTCCTACGAGCAGTACTTC
16,TRBJ2-2,-,TRBV28,TRBD2,CASSEPSGKNTGELFF,TGTGCCAGCAGCGAACCCAGCGGGAAGAACACCGGGGAGCTGTTTTTT
11,TRBJ2-2,-,TRBV27,-,CASSFPGELFF,TGTGCCAGCAGTTTTCCCGGGGAGCTGTTTTTT
15,TRBJ2-3,few,TRBV11-2,TRBD2,CASSLYGRSTDTQYF,TGTGCCAGCAGCTTATACGGGAGGAGCACAGATACGCAGTATTTT
16,TRBJ2-5,-,TRBV5-6,TRBD1,CASSLGYAGGQETQYF,TGTGCCAGCAGCTTGGGATACGCAGGGGGCCAAGAGACCCAGTACTTC
15,TRBJ2-3,many,TRBV6-1,-,CASSDNGQHTDTQYF,TGTGCCAGCAGTGATAATGGACAGCACACAGATACGCAGTATTTT
15,TRBJ1-3,once,TRBV5-8,-,CASSLAGGAGNTIYF,TGTGCCAGCAGCTTGGCCGGGGGCGCTGGAAACACCATATATTTT
13,TRBJ2-7,many,TRBV5-4,TRBD1,CASSLGQGNEQYF,TGTGCCAGCAGCTTGGGACAGGGCAACGAGCAGTACTTC
14,TRBJ2-3,-,TRBV7-2,-,CASSNLWYGDTQYF,TGTGCCAGCAGCAACCTTTGGTACGGAGATACGCAGTATTTT
14,TRBJ1-1,few,TRBV7-8,-,CASSFNTGNTEAFF,TGTGCCAGCAGCTTCAACACAGGGAACACTGAAGCTTTCTTT
15,TRBJ2-2,few,TRBV9,TRBD1,CASSVAGQDTGELFF,TGTGCCAGCAGCGTAGCCGGACAGGACACCGGGGAGCTGTTTTTT
16,TRBJ2-7,-,TRBV18,TRBD1,CASSPRDRGESYEQYF,TGTGCCAGCTCACCTAGGGACAGGGGGGAATCCTACGAGCAGTACTTC
14,TRBJ2-7,few,TRBV18,-,CASSPRLSGYEQYF,TGTGCCAGCTCACCACGCCTATCCGGCTACGAGCAGTACTTC
16,TRBJ1-3,few,TRBV5-1,-,CASSLDYVSSGNTIYF,TGCGCCAGCAGCTTGGACTACGTTTCCTCTGGAAACACCATATATTTT
15,TRBJ2-3,-,TRBV2,TRBD2,CASREREGFGNTQYF,TGTGCCAGCAGAGAGCGGGAGGGTTTCGGGAATACGCAGTATTTT
15,TRBJ1-3,-,TRBV6-5,TRBD1,CASSLRDRGSDTIYF,TGTGCCAGCAGCCTTCGGGACAGGGGATCGGACACCATATATTTT
13,TRBJ1-1,-,TRBV2,-,CASGGEGSSEAFF,TGTGCCAGCGGGGGGGAGGGCAGTTCTGAAGCTTTCTTT
17,TRBJ2-1,-,TRBV14,TRBD2,CASSPPSAGVWYNEQFF,TGTGCCAGCAGCCCCCCCTCCGCGGGAGTATGGTACAATGAGCAGTTCTTC
15,TRBJ2-1,-,TRBV7-8,TRBD2,CASSLNPGGLVEQFF,TGTGCCAGCAGCTTAAATCCGGGAGGGCTGGTTGAGCAGTTCTTC
14,TRBJ2-1,-,TRBV30,-,CAWSVDRAYNEQFF,TGTGCCTGGAGTGTAGATCGGGCCTACAATGAGCAGTTCTTC
13,TRBJ2-2,-,TRBV19,TRBD2,CATIGLVAGELFF,TGTGCCACCATCGGACTAGTGGCCGGGGAGCTGTTTTTT
13,TRBJ1-1,medium-sized,TRBV11-3,-,CASSPDMNTEAFF,TGTGCCAGCAGCCCTGACATGAACACTGAAGCTTTCTTT
15,TRBJ1-2,-,TRBV27,TRBD1,CASSFGPGQVYGYTF,TGTGCCAGCAGTTTCGGCCCGGGACAGGTCTATGGCTACACCTTC
14,TRBJ2-7,-,TRBV5-1,TRBD1,CASSTGQGSYEQYF,TGCGCCAGCAGTACGGGACAGGGGAGCTACGAGCAGTACTTC
14,TRBJ2-1,-,TRBV6-1,TRBD1,CASLRTGTYNEQFF,TGTGCCAGCCTCCGGACAGGGACGTACAATGAGCAGTTCTTC